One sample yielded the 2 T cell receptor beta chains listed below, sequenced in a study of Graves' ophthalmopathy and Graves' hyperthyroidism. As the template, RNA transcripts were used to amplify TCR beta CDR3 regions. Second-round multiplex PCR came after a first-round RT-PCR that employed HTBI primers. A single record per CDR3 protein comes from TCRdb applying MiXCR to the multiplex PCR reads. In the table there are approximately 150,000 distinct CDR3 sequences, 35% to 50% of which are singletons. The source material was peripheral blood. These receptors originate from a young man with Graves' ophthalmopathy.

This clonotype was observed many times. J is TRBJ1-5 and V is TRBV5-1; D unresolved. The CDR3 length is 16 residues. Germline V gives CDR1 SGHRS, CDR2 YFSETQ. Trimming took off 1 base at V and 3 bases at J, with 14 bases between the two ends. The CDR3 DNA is TGCGCCAGCAGCTTGAACCAGCGCCTATACAATCAGCCCCAGCATTTT. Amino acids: CASSLNQRLYNQPQHF. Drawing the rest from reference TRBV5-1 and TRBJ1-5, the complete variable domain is KAGVTQTPRYLIKTRGQQVTLSCSPISGHRSVSWYQQTPGQGLQFLFEYFSETQRNKGNFPGRFSGRQFSNSRSEMNVSTLELGDSALYLCASSLNQRLYNQPQHFGDGTRLSIL.

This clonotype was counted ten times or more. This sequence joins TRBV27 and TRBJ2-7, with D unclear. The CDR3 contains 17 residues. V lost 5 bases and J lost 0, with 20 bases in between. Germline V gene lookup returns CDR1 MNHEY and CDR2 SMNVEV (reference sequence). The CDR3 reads CASSQSLWQTDSYEQYF. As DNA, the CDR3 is TGTGCCAGCAGTCAATCGCTCTGGCAGACTGACTCCTACGAGCAGTACTTC.